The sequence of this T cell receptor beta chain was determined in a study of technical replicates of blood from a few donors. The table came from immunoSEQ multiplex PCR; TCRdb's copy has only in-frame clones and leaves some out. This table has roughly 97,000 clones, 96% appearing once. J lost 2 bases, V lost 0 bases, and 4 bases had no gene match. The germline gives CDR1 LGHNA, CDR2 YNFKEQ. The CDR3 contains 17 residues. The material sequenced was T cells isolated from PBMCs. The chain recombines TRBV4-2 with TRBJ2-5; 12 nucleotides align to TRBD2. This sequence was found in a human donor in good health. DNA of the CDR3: TGTGCCAGCAGCCAAGATGGACTAGCGGGAAGACAAGAGACCCAGTACTTC. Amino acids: CASSQDGLAGRQETQYF.